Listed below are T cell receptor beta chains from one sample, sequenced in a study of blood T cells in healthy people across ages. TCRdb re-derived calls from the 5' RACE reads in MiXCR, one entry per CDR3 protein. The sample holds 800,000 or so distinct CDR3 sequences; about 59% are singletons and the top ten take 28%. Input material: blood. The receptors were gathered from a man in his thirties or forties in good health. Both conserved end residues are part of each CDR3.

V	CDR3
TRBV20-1	CSASSWTSGGAGSYNEQFF
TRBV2	CASTRTGNNEQFF
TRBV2	CASSDSTANSPLHF
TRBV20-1	CSAGQAWDTEAFF
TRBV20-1	CSAPADGYEQYF
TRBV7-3	CASSLGQANNEQFF
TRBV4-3	CASSQDGTANSPLHF
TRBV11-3	CASGGASTDTQYF
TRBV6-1	CASSEDVILAKNIQYF
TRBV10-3	CAIGDWVSYEQYF
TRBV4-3	CASSQDNSPGDGYTF
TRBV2	CASNYQGTGYGYTF
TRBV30	CAGSGPLLNSPLHF
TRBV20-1	CSARELLAGGNNEQYF
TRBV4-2	CASSQEWNANYEQYF
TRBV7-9	CASSLVKGSSYEQYF
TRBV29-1	CSVEGGRTPTDYEQYF
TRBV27	CASSSQGVGLYGYTF
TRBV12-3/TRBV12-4	CASRFSGGQDEQYF
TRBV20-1	CSARDTSSYEQYF
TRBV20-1	CSARGQGRGEQYF
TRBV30	CAGRTGIFEQFF
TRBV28	CASTLIPSSYEQYF
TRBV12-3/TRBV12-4	CASSFRGVGNQPQHF
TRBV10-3	CAISPAGSTDTQYF